The TCR beta chain under discussion was sequenced for a study of blood T cell repertoires in COVID-19. Source study methods: Nucleated cell counts were estimated from reference gene primer amplification. Libraries were prepared by immunoSEQ multiplex PCR; TCRdb keeps only in-frame clonotypes and omits some of them. The V and J calls and the clone size are those of that table, but D and trimming were determined from the DNA. Of around 300,000 clones listed, about 90% are singletons. Germline V gene data show CDR1 as KGHDR and CDR2 as SFDVKD. V gave up 3 bases and J gave up 0 bases; unmatched junction bases: 4. The CDR3 runs 17 residues. Those enrolled, adults aged roughly 18 to 90 years, came from about two dozen US areas. Clinical history reported by participants formed the basis on which cohorts were assigned.

The sequence was obtained from a man between 25 and 39 years old who had recovered from COVID-19. The chain recombines TRBV24-1 with TRBJ2-3; TRBD2 matches 11 bases. Sequenced material: PBMCs or T cells enriched from blood (not recorded which). Here the CDR3 reads CATSDMTSGTSTDTQYF. The CDR3 coding sequence is TGTGCCACCAGTGATATGACTAGCGGGACTAGCACAGATACGCAGTATTTT.